A selection of T cell receptor beta chains follows, all from one sample in a study of response to subunit inactivated influenza vaccine. Each CDR3 protein is one row after TCRdb ran MiXCR on the RT-PCR reads. Of about 700,000 distinct CDR3 sequences listed, more than 11% were seen once; the top ten hold around 6.5%. The source was PBMCs from blood, collected 14 to 15 days before vaccination. These receptor sequences come from a man aged 45-65 years who received an inactivated influenza vaccine. The CDR3 runs from the conserved cysteine through the conserved F or W. A D gene is named only where the DNA matches it firmly. Where a row states a size, it is once, few, many or the class of an expanded clone; other rows omit it.

TRBJ2-7,15,.,.,TRBV6-2/TRBV6-3,CASISPKGGSYEQYF,TGTGCCAGCATCTCCCCTAAGGGGGGATCCTACGAGCAGTACTTC
TRBJ1-1,13,TRBD1,few,TRBV7-2,CASNSWDRSKAFF,TGTGCCAGCAACTCTTGGGACAGGTCTAAAGCTTTCTTT
TRBJ1-2,12,.,once,TRBV6-1,CASSEAIYGYTF,TGTGCCAGCAGTGAAGCAATCTATGGCTACACCTTC
TRBJ2-7,11,.,many,TRBV20-1,CSARDGYEQYF,TGCAGTGCCAGGGACGGCTACGAGCAGTACTTC
TRBJ1-1,16,.,few,TRBV4-1,CASSQEASRWNTEAFF,TGCGCCAGCAGCCAAGAGGCAAGCAGGTGGAACACTGAAGCTTTCTTT
TRBJ2-5,13,TRBD2,.,TRBV20-1,CSALSGAQETQYF,TGCAGTGCACTTAGCGGGGCGCAAGAGACCCAGTACTTC
TRBJ2-3,16,TRBD2,few,TRBV27,CASSPGLAGAIDTQYF,TGTGCCAGCAGTCCCGGACTAGCGGGGGCCATAGATACGCAGTATTTT
TRBJ1-2,14,.,few,TRBV28,CASSLLTGPYGYTF,TGTGCCAGCAGCCTCCTGACAGGACCCTATGGCTACACCTTC
TRBJ1-4,17,TRBD1,few,TRBV6-5,CASSYPLSGGAAEKLFF,TGTGCCAGCAGTTACCCCCTGTCAGGGGGCGCCGCAGAAAAACTGTTTTTT
TRBJ2-1,11,TRBD1,many,TRBV29-1,CSVLRDRGNFF,TGCAGCGTCCTCAGGGACAGGGGGAATTTCTTC
TRBJ2-3,14,.,.,TRBV24-1,CATSVGTSTDTQYF,TGTGCCACCAGTGTCGGGACAAGCACAGATACGCAGTATTTT
TRBJ2-7,14,.,few,TRBV20-1,CSARGNRYSYEQYF,TGCAGTGCTAGAGGTAATCGATACTCCTACGAGCAGTACTTC
TRBJ1-1,13,.,few,TRBV6-2/TRBV6-3,CASSYSLSREAFF,TGTGCCAGCAGTTACTCGTTATCCAGGGAAGCTTTCTTT
TRBJ2-1,16,.,few,TRBV4-3,CASSQETSGNYNEQFF,TGCGCCAGCAGCCAAGAGACTAGTGGGAACTACAATGAGCAGTTCTTC
TRBJ2-3,16,TRBD2,few,TRBV2,CASSGGLAVDTDTQYF,TGTGCCAGCAGTGGCGGCCTAGCGGTAGACACAGATACGCAGTATTTT
TRBJ2-2,15,TRBD1,.,TRBV5-5,CASSLGRGRAGELFF,TGTGCCAGCAGCTTGGGCAGGGGGCGCGCCGGGGAGCTGTTTTTT
TRBJ2-4,14,TRBD1,few,TRBV6-2/TRBV6-3,CASSYLGQLNIQYF,TGTGCCAGCAGTTACCTGGGACAGCTAAACATTCAGTACTTC
TRBJ1-3,16,TRBD1,few,TRBV7-9,CASSFQGTGSGNTIYF,TGTGCCAGCAGCTTCCAGGGGACAGGGTCTGGAAACACCATATATTTT
TRBJ2-7,15,TRBD2,.,TRBV27,CASSLRGGRPYEQYF,TGTGCCAGCAGTTTACGGGGCGGGAGGCCCTACGAGCAGTACTTC